This T cell receptor (beta chain) was documented in a study of cytomegalovirus exposure and HLA in healthy donors (dated by TCRdb to 2016 to 2017). Study-level background: According to an earlier analysis of a few hundred of the donors, 150 million to 200 million T cells yielded some 120 million unique TCR beta sequences and about 280 Gb of sequence data. About 300 gigabases of sequencing data and around 87 million unique TCR sequences were included in an early release covering around 600 HLA-typed donors. Among the roughly 400 genotyped donors, around 81% belonged to the genetic ancestry cluster associated with self-reported Caucasian donors. The aim of the study was to test whether cataloging public T cell receptors could identify signatures of past pathogen exposure. The study profiled the T cell repertoires of more than 500 subjects by immunosequencing and related them to cytomegalovirus serostatus. Along with the roughly 670-subject first cohort, a separate validation cohort of over a hundred different subjects was used. To predict cytomegalovirus infection status, the study brought together high-throughput TCR immunosequencing, statistical association of individual TCRs with disease status, and machine learning. A later analysis re-analyzed previously published TCR beta repertoires from 666 donors and added high-resolution HLA genotyping to study TCR occurrence patterns. Rather than using new phenotypic data, the later analysis identified candidate immune exposures from TCR beta sequences and from how often those sequences occurred across donors. In an earlier analysis of over 550 of the donors, high-throughput TCR beta sequencing was used to judge whether each TCR beta V gene segment behaved as functional or pseudogenic. Donor age, sex, ethnicity and CMV serostatus were collected together with the repertoire data. A later genetic analysis took genome-wide SNP genotypes for about three fifths of the roughly 700 donors and used that subset as a discovery cohort. Every discovery cohort repertoire had been produced on one sequencing platform. Both class I and class II loci were covered by HLA typing, at four-digit resolution. Typing coverage differed by locus: A, B, C, DRB1 and DQB1 were typed in about 629-640 donors, DQA1 in 500 to 550, DPA1 in some 570, and DPB1 in just under 490. Because of strong linkage in the cohort, four or five DR-DQ haplotypes were treated as single units for association and clustering. Across some 400 genotyped donors of the cohort, an average of roughly 230,000 unique TCR beta nucleotide sequences per donor were sequenced, and about a sixth of those sequences were non-productive.

The cohort was made up of about 610 healthy bone marrow donors. At the time of sampling, all cohort members were nominally healthy, though unrecorded immune exposures were likely present. The donor was CMV seronegative and belonged to the group of around 350 seronegative cohort members. Each donor provided a peripheral blood sample, and peripheral blood mononuclear cells were used for TCR beta sequencing. Genomic DNA was extracted from the blood cell samples with the Qiagen DNeasy Blood Extraction Kit. About this clone itself: The specificity of this receptor is unknown. No qualities accompany the bases; no much larger clone lies one base away.

The library came from the immunoSEQ multiplex PCR assay. For the multiplex PCR, a mixture combining 60 forward primers for TCR Vbeta segments and 13 reverse primers for TCR Jbeta segments was used. A multiplex PCR assay on genomic DNA amplified the CDR3 region of rearranged TCR beta genes. The Illumina HiSeq System was used to sequence the amplified TCR beta libraries as 87-base-pair reads. The source study handled its data this way. Across the 600 to 700 repertoires, a later analysis counted 75 million to 90 million unique TCR beta chains, about 10 million of which were shared by at least two donors. Raw reads were error-corrected and collapsed into unique sequences by a nearest-neighbor algorithm in which closely related sequences were merged to remove PCR and sequencing errors. V, D and J gene segments were assigned by aligning CDR3 sequences to IMGT reference sequences. For a sequence to be retained, at least a six-nucleotide match to both a V gene segment and a J gene segment was required. A rearrangement counted as productive if the CDR3 had no stop codons and remained in frame with V and J, and every other rearrangement counted as non-productive. CDR3 was defined by IMGT convention, running from the second conserved V-encoded cysteine to the conserved J-encoded phenylalanine. In an earlier analysis of more than 550 of the donors, sequences lacking an unambiguous match to a single V gene segment were excluded. In an earlier analysis of about 590 of the donors, a V segment was called functional when productive rearrangements were above 56.7%, and segregating when the standard deviation between donors exceeded 5%. A statistical classification framework was built to diagnose cytomegalovirus status from the catalog of TCR beta chain sequences. In a later analysis, TCR nucleotide sequences were compared against IMGT/GENE-DB human TR gene sequences so that V and J genes could be assigned. Using the TCRdist pipeline, a later analysis assigned CDR3 sequences along with most-parsimonious VDJ recombination scenarios. In a later analysis, every TCR beta chain was defined by the combination of its CDR3 amino acid sequence and its V-gene family, and reads without a unique V-gene family were dropped. A later analysis removed 500 to 650 highly shared, low-generation-probability nucleotide sequences to deal with suspected cross-contamination and a sequencing artifact. For each public chain, a later analysis derived a clonal expansion index from normalized ranks of inferred template counts within each repertoire. In a later analysis, generation probabilities were computed with a VDJ recombination model fitted to out-of-frame rearrangements, and the resulting probabilities were checked against IGoR. In a later analysis, TCR-TCR, TCR-HLA and TCR-CMV co-occurrence was scored with hypergeometric tests, and a repertoire-size bias correction was applied to TCR pairs. In a later analysis, false discovery rates were estimated by permuting HLA or CMV assignments 20 times. A later analysis grouped co-occurring TCRs with DBSCAN, adding TCRdist sequence similarity when clustering within HLA-allele-positive subsets. Repertoires with fewer than 30,000 or more than 120,000 public chains were left out of co-occurrence clustering, as were a few repertoires with anomalous nucleotide sharing. Not all clones reach the TCRdb copy of this immuneACCESS table, which keeps in-frame sequences only. Checked studies attribute under half of the gap to unresolved V genes and leave the rest unexplained. The V and J calls and clone size are taken from that table; D and trimming were inferred from the DNA. This sample is represented by some 140,000 clones; roughly 79% of them were singletons. The top ten clonotypes cover approximately 1% of the sample.

On the study overall, not on this receptor specifically: Some IMGT-functional V segments, including TRBV6-2 and TRBV6-3, could not be told apart with the 87-base-pair reads, so those segments were excluded. Most TCR sequences were seen in very few donors, while some public TCRs were found in many individuals. Cytomegalovirus status was reported to be diagnosed by the classifier with high specificity and sensitivity in both the original and validation cohorts. A later analysis found that TCR association rates varied across HLA loci, with DRB1 alleles showing the most associated TCRs and HLA-C alleles the fewest. A further reported finding was that TCR beta sequences accurately predicted the HLA-A and HLA-B alleles for most subjects in the first cohort. Sequencing depth was assumed to be roughly uniform across donors in the presence/absence analyses, though that assumption may not hold. A cluster of highly shared sequence variants was judged likely to represent a technical artifact of the sequencing pipeline. CMV serostatus was the only immune exposure information available for the cohort. The study gave a list of under 200 TCR beta chains associated with cytomegalovirus. Linkage disequilibrium might explain the correlated functional status among segregating V segments, but an unknown experimental factor could not be ruled out. HLA typing was unavailable for some donors at each locus, so association tests used only the typed subset. In a later analysis, HLA-associated TCR beta chains showed more clonal expansion and lower generation probabilities than non-associated chains that were equally common. In a later genetic analysis, fewer N-insertions in productive TCRs were reported among donors in an Asian-associated ancestry cluster than the roughly 640-donor mean. It was suggested by the authors that the approach could potentially be generalized to other disease states and immunological phenotypes. A later analysis associated 15,000 to 20,000 TCR beta sequences with specific HLA alleles at a false discovery rate of 0.05. Several of the top co-occurrence clusters appeared to be linked to parvovirus B19, influenza, CMV and Epstein-Barr virus, according to a later analysis. Over 15 rarely observed V segments, including chromosome 9 orphons, were excluded from the earlier analysis of several hundred of the donors because counts were too low. In an earlier analysis of around 500 of the donors, most TCR beta V segments appeared in productive rearrangements about 87% or about 30% of the time, broadly matching IMGT annotations. An association between a missense DCLRE1C variant and V-gene and J-gene trimming of TCR beta chains was found in a later genetic analysis and replicated in an independent cohort. In this cohort, only TCR beta chains were sequenced, and detectable features were limited by the absence of alpha or paired-chain data. When HLA alleles, especially DR and DQ, strongly co-occurred, TCR associations were difficult to assign to individual alleles. Three of the identified cytomegalovirus-associated TCR beta chains were confirmed in vitro to be specific for cytomegalovirus antigens. A later analysis found that most CMV-associated TCR beta chains appeared HLA-restricted, with HLA associations seemingly driven largely by CMV exposure.

Reading the germline V gene (reference sequence) gives CDR1 GTSNPN and CDR2 SVGIG. V ends up 2 bases short and J 2 bases short, with an unmatched junction base count of 3. The CDR3 contains 14 residues, cysteine and phenylalanine counted. This entry keeps only the CDR3 DNA: 42 bases, framed from base 1. The clonotype was recovered from a man aged 18-30 years in good health and CMV-seronegative. The material sequenced was PBMCs. The chain joins TRBV30 to TRBJ1-3; the central 7 bases match TRBD1. The CDR3 region: CAWSTGQAGNTIYF. The DNA sequence is as follows: TGTGCCTGGAGTACCGGACAGGCTGGAAACACCATATATTTT.